This T cell receptor (beta chain) was found in a study of cytomegalovirus exposure and HLA in healthy donors. Across the whole study: From about 179 million T cells, an earlier analysis saw 120 million or so unique TCR beta sequences. General study results and limits: In a later analysis, TCR beta V- and J-gene trimming showed a link to a missense DCLRE1C variant. The investigators catalogued 164 TCR beta chains as cytomegalovirus-associated.

For this clone: The target antigen is unknown.

60 Vbeta and 13 Jbeta primers were used in PCR. TCRdb's copy holds only in-frame clones and misses some; the assay was immunoSEQ multiplex PCR. Altogether 200,000 or so clones are present, roughly 80% being singletons, with the ten largest covering more than 6%. With V trimmed by 7 bases and J by 3 bases, 7 bases remained unmatched. Germline-derived CDR1 and CDR2 are SQVTM and ANQGSEA. This CDR3 has 13 residues. The specimen sequenced was PBMCs. The chain employs TRBV29-1 and TRBJ2-7; TRBD1 aligns across 9 bases. This clonotype was sampled from a man between 40 and 49 years old in good health and CMV-seropositive. The CDR3 loop is CSAKDRGNYEQYF. The DNA for the CDR3 is TGCAGCGCAAAAGACAGGGGGAACTACGAGCAGTACTTC.